Given below is one TCR beta chain in context. Its antigen specificity is not known. Base qualities were left out, and no much larger clone turns up one base away. Library method: RT-PCR. Instrument used: Illumina HiSeq 2500. TCRdb reprocessing: public reads trimmed at Q25 with fastp, clones called with MiXCR, in-frame beta chains kept. Each CDR3 protein appears once, grouped with its most common genes and DNA. Present in this sample are 540,000 or so distinct CDR3 sequences, 10% to 15% of which were seen just once. In total, the top ten clones hold around 13% of the sample. The source of the sample is a study of response to subunit inactivated influenza vaccine (dated by TCRdb to the late 2010s). Regarding the research as a whole: Deep quantitative T cell receptor repertoire profiling was used in the study to track responses to a trivalent subunit inactivated influenza vaccine.

Per the publication, the time point label means: approximately 45 days after influenza vaccine administration. Trimming removed 5 bases from V and 8 bases from J, leaving 25 bases between the germline ends. The CDR3 spans 17 residues, from the cysteine through the phenylalanine. The entry retains the CDR3 DNA only, 51 bases that are in frame from base 1. The germline V gene specifies SGHAT as CDR1 and FQNNGV as CDR2. The investigation overall reported the following: The authors suggested that each seasonal influenza vaccination may recruit only a limited number of new T cells.

The sequence came from a man aged 50 to 60 who received an inactivated influenza vaccine. Donor details come from another sample of the same person, matched by shared clones. Here the sequenced sample was PBMCs from blood, taken roughly 47 days after vaccination. The sequence joins TRBV11-2 to TRBJ2-1, and TRBD2 may be the D gene, going by 6 matching bases. The CDR3 protein: CASSQVWRTRGGDEQFF. The DNA is as follows: TGTGCCAGCAGCCAGGTGTGGCGGACAAGAGGAGGGGATGAGCAGTTCTTC.